This entry lists 17 T cell receptor beta chains sequenced from one sample in a study of post-analysis software for immune sequencing data. cDNA libraries for TCR beta contained unique molecular identifiers. TCRdb passed the PCR reads through MiXCR, listing each CDR3 protein once. The sample carries about 540,000 distinct CDR3 sequences, about a third recorded once. These receptors' targets are unknown. Overall study findings and caveats: Five TRBV segments, including TRBV5-6, TRBV5-1 and TRBV20-1, were more frequent in patients than controls.

Sequencing input: blood. The receptor set was obtained from a girl under 18 with multiple sclerosis.

This chain links TRBV20-1 with TRBJ2-1; D may be TRBD1 (6 bases). V was pared by 6 bases and J by 13 bases, with 22 bases between. There are 13 residues in the CDR3. CDR1 DFQATT and CDR2 SNEGSKA come from the germline V gene (reference sequence). The chain's CDR3 is CSAEGVVKETQFF. The DNA for the CDR3 is TGCAGTGCCGAGGGGGTGGTTAAAGAGACCCAGTTCTTC.

This clonotype was found a few times. The rearrangement uses TRBV3-1 and TRBJ2-3; 8 bases map to TRBD2. This CDR3 spans 15 amino acids. The V gene's germline CDR1 is LGHDT and CDR2 YNNKEL (reference sequence). The J segment lost 1 base and the V segment lost 4 bases, leaving 4 bases of the junction unmatched. The CDR3 loop is CASSLFSGGTDTQYF. CDR3 nucleotide sequence: TGTGCCAGCAGCCTCTTTAGCGGGGGCACAGATACGCAGTATTTT.

This chain connects TRBV7-2 to TRBJ1-4, with D unresolved. The CDR3 runs to 14 residues. V was shortened by 5 bases and J by 3 bases, with 10 bases between the two germline ends. CDR1 and CDR2 from the germline V gene are SGHTA and FQGNSA. The CDR3 spells CASSTAGANEKLFF. The CDR3 DNA is TGTGCCAGCAGCACCGCTGGGGCTAATGAAAAACTGTTTTTT.

V is TRBV7-9 and J is TRBJ1-2; TRBD1 agrees at 9 bases. The germline CDR1 and CDR2 sequences are SEHNR and FQNEAQ (reference sequence). V shed 5 bases and J 2 bases; nucleotides not matched to a gene: 9. The CDR3 spans 16 residues. CDR3: CASSPLPGQGNYGYTF. The CDR3 DNA reads as TGTGCCAGCAGCCCACTCCCGGGACAGGGAAACTATGGCTACACCTTC.

This rearrangement joins TRBV7-2 to TRBJ2-3; D is uncertain. CDR1 SGHTA and CDR2 FQGNSA come from the germline V gene. V was pared by 4 bases and J by 6 bases, with 8 bases between. The CDR3 loop spans 12 amino acids. The CDR3, as DNA: TGTGCCAGCAGCTGGGGTGAGGATACGCAGTATTTT. Protein product: CASSWGEDTQYF.

The chain recombines TRBV7-3 with TRBJ1-1, with D unclear. The V end lost 2 bases, the J end lost 2 bases, and 9 bases lay between the germline ends. Germline CDR1 is SGHTA and CDR2 is FQGTGA. The CDR3 extends over 14 amino acids. The CDR3 DNA follows: TGTGCCAGCAGCTTAGATTCAGCTAACACTGAAGCTTTCTTT. This codes for CASSLDSANTEAFF.

In this sample, this clonotype turned up a few times. The chain has TRBV6-1 and TRBJ2-1; D uncertain. The CDR3 runs to 15 residues. CDR1 and CDR2 (germline): MNHNS, SASEGT. The V end was cut by 7 bases, the J end by 0 bases, with 13 bases between. CDR3 protein: CASITGPFSYNEQFF. In nucleotides, the CDR3 is TGTGCCAGCATCACGGGCCCATTCTCCTACAATGAGCAGTTCTTC.

The rearrangement joins TRBV6-6 to TRBJ2-7; TRBD1 might be the D (5 bases). CDR3 length: 15 amino acids. Trimming left V 0 bases short and J 3 bases short, with 12 bases between. CDR1 is MNHNY, CDR2 SVGAGI, per germline (reference sequence). CDR3 region: CASSYSGQGGYEQYF. The CDR3 coding sequence is TGTGCCAGCAGTTACTCGGGTCAGGGTGGCTACGAGCAGTACTTC.

This clonotype was counted at least ten times. This chain connects TRBV25-1 to TRBJ2-3; TRBD1 matches at 8 bases. J gave up 5 bases and V 5 bases, and 3 bases lay outside the gene matches. There are 13 residues in the CDR3. Looked up from germline, CDR1 is MGHDK and CDR2 is SYGVNS. The CDR3 protein is CASSPDREDTQYF. The CDR3 nucleotides read TGTGCCAGCAGTCCGGACAGGGAAGATACGCAGTATTTT.

The rearrangement uses TRBV7-9 and TRBJ2-5; D is undetermined. This CDR3 spans 11 amino acids. Germline values: CDR1 SEHNR, CDR2 FQNEAQ (reference sequence). V lost 8 bases, J lost 5 bases, and 9 bases lay in between. CDR3 protein: CASGIMETQYF. The DNA for the CDR3 is TGTGCCAGCGGCATTATGGAGACCCAGTACTTC.

J is TRBJ1-1 and V is TRBV7-3; no clear D gene. Germline CDR1 and CDR2: SGHTA and FQGTGA. CDR3 length: 16 residues. Trimming stripped 4 bases from V and 1 base from J, with 16 bases between. The CDR3 DNA sequence: TGTGCCAGCAGCTCCGGACCTCTCCGGAAGAACACTGAAGCTTTCTTT. Protein product: CASSSGPLRKNTEAFF. Looking up the rest from reference TRBV7-3 and TRBJ1-1 gives the full variable domain: GAGVSQTPSNKVTEKGKYVELRCDPISGHTALYWYRQSLGQGPEFLIYFQGTGAADDSGLPNDRFFAVRPEGSVSTLKIQRTERGDSAVYLCASSSGPLRKNTEAFFGQGTRLTVV.

This rearrangement joins TRBV7-2 to TRBJ2-1; D is ambiguous. Trimming removed 5 bases from V and 4 bases from J, with 9 bases in between. The germline gives CDR1 SGHTA, CDR2 FQGNSA. CDR3 size: 13 residues. CDR3 nucleotides: TGTGCCAGCAGCAGTCAGAGATACAATGAGCAGTTCTTC. It yields the protein CASSSQRYNEQFF.

This clonotype was recorded a few times. The chain links TRBV7-4 to TRBJ1-2; possibly TRBD1 for D (5 bases). The CDR3 contains 14 residues. CDR1 is SGHVT, CDR2 SQSDAQ, per germline. Trimming cost V 1 base and J 4 bases, with 10 bases left between them. The CDR3 loop reads CASSLEQVPYGYTF. In DNA form, the CDR3 reads TGTGCCAGCAGCTTAGAACAGGTGCCCTATGGCTACACCTTC.

This clonotype was found a few times. The chain links TRBV20-1 to TRBJ2-5; TRBD2 might be the D (5 bases). The CDR3 has 17 residues. V shed 0 bases and J shed 4 bases, with 21 bases lying between them. Germline lookup yields CDR1 DFQATT and CDR2 SNEGSKA (reference sequence). This CDR3 is CSARDRFIGLARETQYF. CDR3 coding DNA: TGCAGTGCTAGAGACCGCTTTATCGGGCTAGCTCGAGAGACCCAGTACTTC.

There are many counts of this clonotype. The chain recombines TRBV20-1 with TRBJ2-5, with 12 bases lining up with TRBD2. Germline V gene data show CDR1 as DFQATT and CDR2 as SNEGSKA (reference sequence). The trim removed 2 bases at V and 5 bases at J, leaving 3 bases unmatched. The CDR3 is 14 residues long. The CDR3 DNA follows: TGCAGTGCTAGACTAGCGGGGGGGCGGGAGACCCAGTACTTC. As protein: CSARLAGGRETQYF.

The CDR3 is CASSPPIGTGGTDTQYF. DNA of the CDR3: TGTGCCAGCAGTCCTCCTATCGGGACAGGGGGCACAGATACGCAGTATTTT. The rearrangement uses TRBV27 and TRBJ2-3; 10 bases agree with TRBD1. The CDR3 spans 17 residues. Germline V gene lookup returns CDR1 MNHEY and CDR2 SMNVEV (reference sequence). V shed 5 bases and J 1 base; nucleotides not matched to a gene: 9.

This clonotype has only a few counts. The chain has TRBV7-2 and TRBJ2-7; D is undetermined. The CDR3 spans 13 residues. Trimming shortened V by 0 bases and J by 4 bases, and 7 bases separated the two germline ends. In germline, CDR1 is SGHTA, CDR2 FQGNSA. CDR3 sequence (DNA): TGTGCCAGCAGCTTAGCCCCTCGGTACGAGCAGTACTTC. Translation: CASSLAPRYEQYF.